The TCR beta chain under discussion was sequenced for a study of blood T cells in healthy people across ages. It was about 10 milliliters of peripheral blood that were drawn from each donor. It was with a sample-barcoded 5' primer and a J-beta primer mix that a second PCR of roughly 7 to 12 cycles was run. TCRdb used MiXCR to reprocess the 5' RACE reads, holding one entry per CDR3 protein. The sample carries about 1.8 million distinct CDR3 sequences, roughly 50% recorded once. The CDR3 runs 13 residues. Germline CDR1 and CDR2: SNHLY and FYNNEI. Trimming stripped 4 bases from V and 5 bases from J, with 11 bases between.

Material: blood. This clonotype was sampled from a middle-aged woman in good health. The chain employs TRBV2 and TRBJ2-5; D gene uncertain. CDR3 nucleotides: TGTGCCAGCAGTGGGTTAGGTTGGGAGACCCAGTACTTC. It codes for CASSGLGWETQYF.